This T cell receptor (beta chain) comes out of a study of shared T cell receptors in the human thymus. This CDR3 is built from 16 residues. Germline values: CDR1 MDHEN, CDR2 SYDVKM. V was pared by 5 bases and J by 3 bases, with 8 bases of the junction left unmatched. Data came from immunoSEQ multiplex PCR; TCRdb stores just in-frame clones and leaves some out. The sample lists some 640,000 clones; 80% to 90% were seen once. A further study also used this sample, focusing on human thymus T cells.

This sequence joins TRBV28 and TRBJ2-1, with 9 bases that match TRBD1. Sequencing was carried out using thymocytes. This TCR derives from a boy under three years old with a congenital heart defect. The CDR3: CASSLAGTGHYNEQFF. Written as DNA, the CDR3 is TGTGCCAGCAGTCTAGCCGGGACAGGGCACTACAATGAGCAGTTCTTC.